The 19 T cell receptor beta chains given below trace back to one sample, sequenced in a study of PD-L1 blockade in urothelial cancer. Clones were read by immunoSEQ multiplex PCR, and TCRdb kept only the in-frame ones, dropping some. The data contain about 72,000 clones, around four fifths of them singletons. Material: PBMCs, obtained around atezolizumab (anti-PD-L1) treatment. The receptors were sampled from a man between 65 and 79 years old with urothelial cancer.

The genes are TRBV19 and TRBJ1-2, with D hard to call. From germline, CDR1 is LNHDA and CDR2 SQIVND (reference sequence). This CDR3 is 15 amino acids long. Trimming pared 4 bases from V and 0 bases from J, leaving 12 bases between. The CDR3 spells CASSSNTLTNYGYTF. CDR3 DNA sequence: TGTGCCAGTAGTAGCAATACTTTAACTAACTATGGCTACACCTTC.

The rearrangement joins TRBV9 to TRBJ2-1; TRBD2 agrees at 11 bases. Trimming at V came to 2 bases and at J to 4 bases, leaving 8 bases not matched to a gene. This CDR3 spans 17 amino acids. Germline CDR1 reads SGDLS; CDR2 reads YYNGEE. CDR3: CASSVNSGRGGYNEQFF. CDR3 nucleotides: TGTGCCAGCAGCGTGAATAGCGGGAGGGGGGGGTACAATGAGCAGTTCTTC. Looking up the rest from reference TRBV9 and TRBJ2-1 gives the full variable domain: DSGVTQTPKHLITATGQRVTLRCSPRSGDLSVYWYQQSLDQGLQFLIQYYNGEERAKGNILERFSAQQFPDLHSELNLSSLELGDSALYFCASSVNSGRGGYNEQFFGPGTRLTVL.

This CDR3 reads CASSLGVALAGAGDTQYF. The CDR3 DNA follows: TGTGCCAGCAGCTTAGGGGTGGCTTTGGCGGGAGCGGGAGATACGCAGTATTTT. This sequence joins TRBV11-3 and TRBJ2-3; 7 bases match TRBD2. This CDR3 comprises 18 residues. The V gene end was trimmed by 1 base and the J gene end by 5 bases; junction bases not matched to a gene: 15. Germline V CDR1 and CDR2: SGHNT, YENEEA. The entire variable domain, with the rest obtained from reference TRBV11-3 and TRBJ2-3, is as follows: EAGVVQSPRYKIIEKKQPVAFWCNPISGHNTLYWYLQNLGQGPELLIRYENEEAVDDSQLPKDRFSAERLKGVDSTLKIQPAELGDSAVYLCASSLGVALAGAGDTQYFGPGTRLTVL.

The chain has TRBV11-3 and TRBJ2-2; TRBD2 is a possible D gene (6 bases). V was clipped by 4 bases and J by 6 bases, with 18 bases between them. This CDR3 is built from 16 residues. The V gene's germline CDR1 is SGHNT and CDR2 YENEEA. This chain's CDR3 is CASSSPVGGEAGELFF. As DNA, the CDR3 is TGTGCCAGCAGCTCCCCGGTAGGAGGGGAGGCCGGGGAGCTGTTTTTT. Drawing the rest from reference TRBV11-3 and TRBJ2-2, the complete variable domain is EAGVVQSPRYKIIEKKQPVAFWCNPISGHNTLYWYLQNLGQGPELLIRYENEEAVDDSQLPKDRFSAERLKGVDSTLKIQPAELGDSAVYLCASSSPVGGEAGELFFGEGSRLTVL.

A single count supports this clone. The chain joins TRBV14 to TRBJ2-1, with D maybe TRBD2 (6 bases). Germline values: CDR1 SGHDN, CDR2 FVKESK. The CDR3 sequence is 15 residues long. Trimming pared 4 bases from V and 9 bases from J, leaving 19 bases between. CDR3 residues: CASSLLATSGVEQFF. Here the CDR3 DNA reads TGTGCCAGCAGCCTCTTAGCGACTAGTGGTGTTGAGCAGTTCTTC.

The chain links TRBV30 to TRBJ2-7; 7 bases align to TRBD1. The ends lost 5 bases at V and 1 base at J; junction bases unmatched: 2. The germline CDR1 and CDR2 sequences are GTSNPN and SVGIG (reference sequence). The CDR3 extends over 12 amino acids. CDR3 in amino acids: CAWSGGSYEQYF. The CDR3 DNA is TGTGCCTGGTCAGGGGGTTCCTACGAGCAGTACTTC.

V usage is TRBV5-1 and J usage is TRBJ2-7, with D uncertain. The V end lost 4 bases, the J end lost 4 bases, and 12 bases lay between the germline ends. CDR3 length equals 13 residues. Germline CDR1 reads SGHRS; CDR2 reads YFSETQ. CDR3 nucleotide sequence: TGCGCCAGCAGCCAAGACAATACTTACGAGCAGTACTTC. It specifies CASSQDNTYEQYF.

The V and J genes are TRBV5-4 and TRBJ2-2; D uncertain. The V gene lost 0 bases and the J gene lost 6 bases, with 6 bases spanning the gap. Germline CDR1 SGHNT, CDR2 YYREEE (reference sequence). The CDR3 runs to 13 residues. As DNA, the CDR3 is TGTGCCAGCAGCTTGGCTATAGCCGGGGAGCTGTTTTTT. Protein sequence: CASSLAIAGELFF.

V and J are TRBV6-1 and TRBJ1-4; D possibly corresponds to TRBD1 (6 bases). Trimming removed 7 bases at V and 4 bases at J, with 13 bases between. The CDR3 length is 14 residues. Per germline, CDR1 MNHNS and CDR2 SASEGT. CDR3 sequence: CASNLQGFNEKLFF. The CDR3 nucleotides read TGTGCCAGCAATTTGCAGGGGTTTAATGAAAAACTGTTTTTT.

This clone was observed a handful of times. V usage is TRBV10-3 and J usage is TRBJ2-7, with 12 positions matching TRBD2. Germline CDR1 and CDR2: ENHRY and SYGVKD. V shed 6 bases and J 5 bases; nucleotides not matched to a gene: 8. The CDR3 has 15 amino acids. The CDR3 reads CAIRGLAGPFDEQYF. CDR3 in DNA: TGTGCCATCAGAGGACTAGCGGGACCGTTTGACGAGCAGTACTTC.

The chain links TRBV6-5 to TRBJ2-2, with D maybe TRBD2 (6 bases). V lost 6 bases to trimming and J lost 0 bases, with 11 bases between them. This CDR3 spans 15 amino acids. The germline CDR1 and CDR2 sequences are MNHEY and SVGAGI. This CDR3 is CASRRRGANTGELFF. The CDR3 DNA is TGTGCCAGCAGGAGGAGGGGCGCGAACACCGGGGAGCTGTTTTTT.

In this sample, this clone turned up a few times. The chain links TRBV18 to TRBJ2-1; tentative D call: TRBD2 (6 bases). This CDR3 is 13 amino acids long. The germline CDR1 and CDR2 sequences are KGHSH and LQKENI. V lost 3 bases and J lost 9, with 12 bases in between. CDR3 sequence reads: CASSPLLATEQFF. CDR3 DNA sequence: TGTGCCAGCTCACCCTTACTAGCAACTGAGCAGTTCTTC.

J is TRBJ1-1 and V is TRBV18, with 8 bases matching TRBD1. The germline CDR1 and CDR2 sequences are KGHSH and LQKENI. The CDR3 covers 14 residues. With 6 bases clipped from V and 5 bases from J, the junction kept 8 bases outside the gene matches. The CDR3 DNA reads as TGTGCCAGCTCCCCCGGGAGACAGGGGACTGAAGCTTTCTTT. This translates into CASSPGRQGTEAFF.

This chain connects TRBV6-6 to TRBJ2-7; TRBD2 agrees at 8 bases. The germline V gene encodes CDR1 MNHNY and CDR2 SVGAGI (reference sequence). This CDR3 spans 11 amino acids. Losses at the gene ends were 4 bases for V and 9 bases for J; bases not matched to a gene: 2. The CDR3 coding sequence is TGTGCCAGCAGTTTAGCGGGAATGCAGTACTTC. This encodes CASSLAGMQYF.

The gene calls are TRBV28 and TRBJ1-2; D gene unclear. The CDR3 has 15 residues. Germline lookup yields CDR1 MDHEN and CDR2 SYDVKM. Trimming pared 4 bases from V and 3 bases from J, leaving 15 bases between. The CDR3 sequence: CASSSPRQEHYGYTF. The CDR3 DNA follows: TGTGCCAGCAGTTCACCTCGACAAGAGCACTATGGCTACACCTTC.

This clone has just a few counts. The chain combines TRBV28 with TRBJ2-1; 8 bases align to TRBD2. The length of the CDR3 is 17 residues. Germline trimming cut 5 bases from V and 5 bases from J; bases unmatched to any gene: 14. The germline CDR1 and CDR2 sequences are MDHEN and SYDVKM. The CDR3 DNA reads TGTGCCAGCAGTAAGCTGGGGAGCGGGAGTGAGGACAATGAGCAGTTCTTC. It is translated as CASSKLGSGSEDNEQFF.

The V gene is TRBV11-3, the J gene TRBJ2-2, with a possible D match to TRBD2 (6 bases). This CDR3 is built from 14 residues. V was trimmed by 2 bases and J by 6 bases, leaving 10 bases between them. Germline V gene lookup returns CDR1 SGHNT and CDR2 YENEEA. In nucleotides, the CDR3 is TGTGCCAGCAGCTTAACAGGAGGGTCCGGGGAGCTGTTTTTT. Protein product: CASSLTGGSGELFF.

The table lists this clone with a few counts. The chain combines TRBV27 with TRBJ1-4; D uncertain. The germline gives CDR1 MNHEY, CDR2 SMNVEV (reference sequence). Trimming pared 7 bases from V and 6 bases from J, leaving 6 bases between. The CDR3 is 11 residues long. CDR3 loop: CASTLDEKLFF. The CDR3, as DNA: TGTGCCAGCACCCTCGATGAAAAACTGTTTTTT.

The V call is TRBV6-1, the J call TRBJ2-1; 12 bases line up with TRBD2. The CDR3 has 13 amino acids. V lost 4 bases, J lost 11 bases, and 3 bases stayed unmatched. Germline V lookup: CDR1 MNHNS, CDR2 SASEGT. The CDR3 DNA sequence: TGTGCCAGCAGTGGACTAGCGGGAGAGCAGCAGTTCTTC. This codes for CASSGLAGEQQFF.